Included here is one T cell receptor beta chain sequence, with context. The sample originates from a study of blood T cell repertoires in COVID-19. Followed over time, Seattle patients had been enrolled while infection was active. In the source study's methods: Amplifying reference gene primers gave estimates of nucleated cell counts. This table comes from immunoSEQ multiplex PCR, and its TCRdb copy is limited to in-frame clones, with some not included. Clone size and V and J calls were adopted from that table, with D and trimming inferred from the DNA. Seen here are 450,000 or so clones, roughly 89% observed once, and the top ten hold over 0.7%. Trimming took 0 bases from V and 5 from J, leaving 12 bases between them. This CDR3 is 14 amino acids long. Germline V gene sequence: CDR1 SGHNT, CDR2 YYREEE (reference sequence).

V usage is TRBV5-4 and J usage is TRBJ2-7, with a weak D call TRBD1 (6 bases). Material: peripheral blood. The sequence was collected from a man aged 18 to 29 with COVID-19, enrolled during active disease. The CDR3 DNA reads as TGTGCCAGCAGCTTGGGGTCAGGGGAGAACGAGCAGTACTTC. The encoded protein is CASSLGSGENEQYF.